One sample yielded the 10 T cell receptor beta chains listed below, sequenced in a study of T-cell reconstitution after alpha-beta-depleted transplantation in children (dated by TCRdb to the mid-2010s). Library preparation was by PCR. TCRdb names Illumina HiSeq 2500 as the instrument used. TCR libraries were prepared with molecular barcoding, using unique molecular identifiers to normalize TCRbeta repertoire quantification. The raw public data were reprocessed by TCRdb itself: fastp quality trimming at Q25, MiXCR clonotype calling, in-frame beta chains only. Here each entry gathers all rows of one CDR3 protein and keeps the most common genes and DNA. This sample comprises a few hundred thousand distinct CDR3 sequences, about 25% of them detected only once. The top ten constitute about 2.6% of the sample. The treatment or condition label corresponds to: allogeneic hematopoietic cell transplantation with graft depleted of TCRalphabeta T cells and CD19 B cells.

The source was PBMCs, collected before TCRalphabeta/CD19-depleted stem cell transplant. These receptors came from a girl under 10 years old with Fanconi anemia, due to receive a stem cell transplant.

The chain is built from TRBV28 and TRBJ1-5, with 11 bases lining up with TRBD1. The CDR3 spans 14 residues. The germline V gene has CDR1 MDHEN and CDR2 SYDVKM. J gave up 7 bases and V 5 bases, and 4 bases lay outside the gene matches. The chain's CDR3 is CASSPRTGGQPQHF. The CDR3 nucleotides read TGTGCCAGCAGTCCCCGGACAGGGGGCCAGCCCCAGCATTTT.

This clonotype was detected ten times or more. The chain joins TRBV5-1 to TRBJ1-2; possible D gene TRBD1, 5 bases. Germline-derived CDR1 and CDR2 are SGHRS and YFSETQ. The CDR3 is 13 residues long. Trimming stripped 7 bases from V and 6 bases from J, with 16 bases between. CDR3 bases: TGCGCCAGCTTAGATACATGGGGGAATGGCTACACCTTC. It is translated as CASLDTWGNGYTF. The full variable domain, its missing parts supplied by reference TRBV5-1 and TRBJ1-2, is KAGVTQTPRYLIKTRGQQVTLSCSPISGHRSVSWYQQTPGQGLQFLFEYFSETQRNKGNFPGRFSGRQFSNSRSEMNVSTLELGDSALYLCASLDTWGNGYTFGSGTRLTVV.

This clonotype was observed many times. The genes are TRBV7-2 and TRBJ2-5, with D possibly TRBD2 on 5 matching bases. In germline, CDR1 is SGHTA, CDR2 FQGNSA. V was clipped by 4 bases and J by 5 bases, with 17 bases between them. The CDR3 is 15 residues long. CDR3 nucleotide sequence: TGTGCCAGCAGCTCGGACTTGCATATAGGGGAGACCCAGTACTTC. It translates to CASSSDLHIGETQYF. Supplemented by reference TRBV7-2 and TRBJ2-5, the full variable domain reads GAGVSQSPSNKVTEKGKDVELRCDPISGHTALYWYRQSLGQGLEFLIYFQGNSAPDKSGLPSDRFSAERTGGSVSTLTIQRTQQEDSAVYLCASSSDLHIGETQYFGPGTRLLVL.

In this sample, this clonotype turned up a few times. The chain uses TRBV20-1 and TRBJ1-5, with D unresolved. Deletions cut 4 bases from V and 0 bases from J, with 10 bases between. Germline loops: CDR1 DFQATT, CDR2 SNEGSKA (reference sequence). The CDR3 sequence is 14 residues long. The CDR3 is CSATQAYSNQPQHF. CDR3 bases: TGCAGTGCTACCCAGGCTTATAGCAATCAGCCCCAGCATTTT.

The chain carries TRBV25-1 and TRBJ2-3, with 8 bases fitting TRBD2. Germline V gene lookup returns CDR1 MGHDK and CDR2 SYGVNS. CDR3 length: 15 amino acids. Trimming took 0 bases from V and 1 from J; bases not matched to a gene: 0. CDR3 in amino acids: CASSEYSGGTDTQYF. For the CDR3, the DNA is TGTGCCAGCAGTGAATATAGCGGGGGCACAGATACGCAGTATTTT.

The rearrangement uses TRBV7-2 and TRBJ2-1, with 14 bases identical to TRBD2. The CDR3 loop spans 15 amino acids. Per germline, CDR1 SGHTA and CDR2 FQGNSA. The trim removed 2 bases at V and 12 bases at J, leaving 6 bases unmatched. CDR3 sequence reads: CASSLQGTSGGWQFF. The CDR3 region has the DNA TGTGCCAGCAGCTTACAGGGGACTAGCGGGGGTTGGCAGTTCTTC.

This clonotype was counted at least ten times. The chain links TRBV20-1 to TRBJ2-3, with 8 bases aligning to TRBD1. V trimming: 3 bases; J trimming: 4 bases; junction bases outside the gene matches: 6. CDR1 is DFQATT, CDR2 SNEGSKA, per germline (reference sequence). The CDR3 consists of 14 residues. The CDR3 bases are TGCAGTGCTAGGATCGGACAGGGCGCAGATACGCAGTATTTT. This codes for CSARIGQGADTQYF.

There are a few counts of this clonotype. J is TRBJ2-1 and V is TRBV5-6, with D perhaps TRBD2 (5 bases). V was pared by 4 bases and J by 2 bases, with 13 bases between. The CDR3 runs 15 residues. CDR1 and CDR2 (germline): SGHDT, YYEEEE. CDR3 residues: CASSGTRVPYNEQFF. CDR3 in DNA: TGTGCCAGCAGCGGCACGAGGGTCCCCTACAATGAGCAGTTCTTC.

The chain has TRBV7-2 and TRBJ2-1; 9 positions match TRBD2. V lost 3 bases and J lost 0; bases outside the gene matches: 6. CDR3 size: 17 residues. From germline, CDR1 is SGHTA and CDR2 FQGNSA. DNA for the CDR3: TGTGCCAGCAGCTTTCTACCGGGACTAGCCTCCTACAATGAGCAGTTCTTC. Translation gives CASSFLPGLASYNEQFF.

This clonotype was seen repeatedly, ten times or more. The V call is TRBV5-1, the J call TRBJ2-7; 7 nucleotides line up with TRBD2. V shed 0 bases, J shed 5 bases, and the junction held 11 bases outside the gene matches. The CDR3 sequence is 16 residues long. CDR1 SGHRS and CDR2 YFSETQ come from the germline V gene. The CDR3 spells CASSLGPNKLADEQYF. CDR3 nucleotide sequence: TGCGCCAGCAGCTTGGGACCTAATAAGCTAGCGGACGAGCAGTACTTC.